This T cell receptor (beta chain) derives from a study of PD-1 blockade in classical Hodgkin lymphoma. Time point reported: cycle 4 day 1 (C4D1), after five to seven weeks of nivolumab. All patients experienced relapse after autologous stem cell transplantation, and brentuximab vedotin exposure was variable. Reported best responses ranged across complete response, partial response or progressive disease. Assay used: immunoSEQ multiplex PCR; TCRdb lists only in-frame clones, some missing. There are roughly 52,000 clones in the sample; approximately 86% occur only once, and 6% to 7.5% lies in the top ten. Broader study findings: Relapsed/refractory patients reportedly had lower baseline diversity than newly diagnosed patients. No one has yet defined what causes the repertoire differences, which may be disease activity or prior therapy.

This clone turned up a few times. Antigen specificity is unknown. The sequencing used peripheral blood mononuclear cells (PBMCs), collected before the fourth cycle of nivolumab. This sequence originates from a human donor with classical Hodgkin lymphoma.

In DNA form, the CDR3 reads TGCGCCAGCAGCCAAGGGGCGGGGGACTTCAAGCAGTACTTC. Its translation: CASSQGAGDFKQYF. The V gene is TRBV4-3, the J gene TRBJ2-7, with 7 bases fitting TRBD2. Germline V gene sequence: CDR1 LGHNA, CDR2 YSLEER. This CDR3 spans 14 amino acids. The V gene end was trimmed by 1 base and the J gene end by 8 bases; junction bases not matched to a gene: 8.